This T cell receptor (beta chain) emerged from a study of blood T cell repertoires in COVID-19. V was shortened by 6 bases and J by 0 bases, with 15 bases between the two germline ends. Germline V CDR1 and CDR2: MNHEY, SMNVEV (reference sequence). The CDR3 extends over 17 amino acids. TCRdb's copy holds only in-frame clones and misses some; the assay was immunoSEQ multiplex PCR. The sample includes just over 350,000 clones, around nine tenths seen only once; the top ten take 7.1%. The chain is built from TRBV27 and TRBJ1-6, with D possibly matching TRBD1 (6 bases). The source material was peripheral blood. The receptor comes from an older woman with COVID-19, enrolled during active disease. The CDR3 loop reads CASSIGQTSSYNSPLHF. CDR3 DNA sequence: TGTGCCAGCAGCATTGGACAGACGAGCTCCTATAATTCACCCCTCCACTTT.